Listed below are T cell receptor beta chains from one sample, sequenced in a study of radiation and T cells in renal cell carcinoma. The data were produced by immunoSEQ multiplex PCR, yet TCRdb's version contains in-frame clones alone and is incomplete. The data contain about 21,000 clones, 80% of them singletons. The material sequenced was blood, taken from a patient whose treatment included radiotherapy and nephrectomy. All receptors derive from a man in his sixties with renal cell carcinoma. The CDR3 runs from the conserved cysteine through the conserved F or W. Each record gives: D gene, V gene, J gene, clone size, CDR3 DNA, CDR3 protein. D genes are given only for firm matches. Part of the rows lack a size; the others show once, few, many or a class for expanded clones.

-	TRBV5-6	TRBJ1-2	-	TGTGCCAGCAGCCCCGACAGACTCCTGGGGGGCTACACCTTC	CASSPDRLLGGYTF
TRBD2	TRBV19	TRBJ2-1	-	TGTGCCACCACACTTAATAGGGGACTAGGCAACAATGAGCAGTTCTTC	CATTLNRGLGNNEQFF
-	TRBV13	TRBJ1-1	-	TGTGCCAGCAGCAAAGCCGGGGGCACTGAAGCTTTCTTT	CASSKAGGTEAFF
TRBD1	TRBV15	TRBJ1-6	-	TGTGCCACCAGCAGAACCGGGACAGGAAATTCACCCCTCCACTTT	CATSRTGTGNSPLHF
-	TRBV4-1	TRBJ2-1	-	TGCGCCAGCAGCCCCGGGACTTCCCCGCGGAAGTTCTTC	CASSPGTSPRKFF
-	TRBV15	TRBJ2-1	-	TGTGCCACCAGCAGAGGCGAGGGAGCGATTGGTTACAATGAGCAGTTCTTC	CATSRGEGAIGYNEQFF
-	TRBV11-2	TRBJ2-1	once	TGTGCCAGCAGCTCCCTTGGGGCTGGTTACAATGAGCAGTTCTTC	CASSSLGAGYNEQFF
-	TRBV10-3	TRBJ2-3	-	TGTGCCATCAGTGAGTTCAGCACAGATACGCAGTATTTT	CAISEFSTDTQYF
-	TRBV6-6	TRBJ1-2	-	TGTGCCAGCAGTTATGGGGTTGACTATGGCTACACCTTC	CASSYGVDYGYTF
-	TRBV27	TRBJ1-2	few	TGTGCCAGCAGTTTATTGTCAGCCTTTATGGGTGGCTACACCTTC	CASSLLSAFMGGYTF
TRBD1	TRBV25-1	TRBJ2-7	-	TGTGCCAGCAGTGAAACAGACAGGGGTACCTACGAGCAGTACTTC	CASSETDRGTYEQYF
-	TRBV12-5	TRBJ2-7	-	TGTGCTAGTGGTTTGGCGGTTCTGGGTTACCGAGAACGCTACGAGCAGTACTTC	CASGLAVLGYRERYEQYF
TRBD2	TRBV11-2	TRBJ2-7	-	TGTGCCAGCAGCTTGGGAGGACTAGCCACCGACGAGCAGTACTTC	CASSLGGLATDEQYF
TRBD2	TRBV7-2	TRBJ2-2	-	TGTGCCAGCAGCTTAGCGTTGGGCGGGAGCGGGACCGGGGAGCTGTTTTTT	CASSLALGGSGTGELFF
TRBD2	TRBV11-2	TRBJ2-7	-	TGTGCCAGCAGCTTAGAACTAGCGGGAGGCTCCTACGAGCAGTACTTC	CASSLELAGGSYEQYF
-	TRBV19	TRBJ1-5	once	TGTGCCAGTAACGGAGGGATGGACAATCAGCCCCAGCATTTT	CASNGGMDNQPQHF
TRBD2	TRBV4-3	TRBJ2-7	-	TGCGCCAGCAGCCAAGTTCGCAGCGGGGTCTACGAGCAGTACTTC	CASSQVRSGVYEQYF
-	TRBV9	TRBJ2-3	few	TGTGCCAGCAGCGTAGTCAGGACGAGCACAGATACGCAGTATTTT	CASSVVRTSTDTQYF
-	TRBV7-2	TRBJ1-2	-	TGTGCCAGCAGCTTAGTGGCAGGGGATCTCAGTGGCTACACCTTC	CASSLVAGDLSGYTF
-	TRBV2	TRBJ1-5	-	TGTGCCAGCAATCAGGACCGGGGCCCCCAGCATTTT	CASNQDRGPQHF
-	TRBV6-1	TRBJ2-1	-	TGTGCCAGCAGTGAAGCGGGGCGAGCGGGCAATGAGCAGTTCTTC	CASSEAGRAGNEQFF
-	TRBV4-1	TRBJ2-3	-	TGCGCCAGCAGCGATCTCGCGTTGAGGGCCGCCCCCACAGATACGCAGTATTTT	CASSDLALRAAPTDTQYF
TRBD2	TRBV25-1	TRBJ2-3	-	TGTGCCAGCAGTGAATTTCGGCCGGGACTAGGAAAAGCAGATACGCAGTATTTT	CASSEFRPGLGKADTQYF
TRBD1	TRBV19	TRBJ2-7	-	TGTGCCAGTAGTGTCGGGACAGACTCCTACGAGCAGTACTTC	CASSVGTDSYEQYF
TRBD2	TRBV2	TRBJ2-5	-	TGTGCCAGCAGTTTTTTGGGACTAGAAGAAGAGACCCAGTACTTC	CASSFLGLEEETQYF
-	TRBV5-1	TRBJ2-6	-	TGCGCCAGCAGCTTCGTGGGATTTAGCTCTGGGGCCAACGTCCTGACTTTC	CASSFVGFSSGANVLTF
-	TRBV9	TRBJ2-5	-	TGTGCCAGCAGCGTAGGGAGTAGCGCACCGCAAGAGACCCAGTACTTC	CASSVGSSAPQETQYF
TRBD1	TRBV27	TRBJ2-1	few	TGTGCCAGCAGTCCTCACCGGGACAGTCAGGATGAGCAGTTCTTC	CASSPHRDSQDEQFF
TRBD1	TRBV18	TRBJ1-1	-	TGTGCCAGCTCCCTGGACAGGGAGAGCACTGAAGCTTTCTTT	CASSLDRESTEAFF
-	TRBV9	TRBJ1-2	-	TGTGCCAGCAGCGTAGTTTCGTCAGGGATTAGTGGCTACACCTTC	CASSVVSSGISGYTF
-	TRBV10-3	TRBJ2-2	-	TGTGCCATCGCGGATACTACGAACACCGGGGAGCTGTTTTTT	CAIADTTNTGELFF
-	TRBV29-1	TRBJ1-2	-	TGCAGCGTTTCCCCATTATCTGGCTACACCTTC	CSVSPLSGYTF
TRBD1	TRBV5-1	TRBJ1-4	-	TGCGCCAGCAGCTTGGCCAATGGACAGGGGTTTAGTGAAAAACTGTTTTTT	CASSLANGQGFSEKLFF
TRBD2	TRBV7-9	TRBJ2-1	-	TGTGCCAGCAGCTGGACTAGCGGCACCTACAATGAGCAGTTCTTC	CASSWTSGTYNEQFF
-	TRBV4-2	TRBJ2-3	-	TGTGCCAGCAGCCAGGGGCGGGTCACAGATACGCAGTATTTT	CASSQGRVTDTQYF
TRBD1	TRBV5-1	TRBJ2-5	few	TGCGCCAGCAGCTTTAATGGACAGGCGTACCAAGAGACCCAGTACTTC	CASSFNGQAYQETQYF
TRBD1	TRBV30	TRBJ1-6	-	TGTGCCTGGAGTGTATGGGACAGGGGTCATTCACCCCTCCACTTT	CAWSVWDRGHSPLHF
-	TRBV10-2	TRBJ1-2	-	TGCGCCAGCGGGGAAGGCGACTATGGCTACACCTTC	CASGEGDYGYTF
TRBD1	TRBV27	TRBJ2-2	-	TGTGCCAGCTCGCGGGACAGGGGGACCGGGGAGCTGTTTTTT	CASSRDRGTGELFF